Listed below are T cell receptor beta chains from one sample, sequenced in a study of cytomegalovirus exposure and HLA in healthy donors. Assay used: immunoSEQ multiplex PCR; TCRdb lists only in-frame clones, some missing. Of 150,000 or so clones in the sample, around three quarters were seen once. What was sequenced was PBMCs. These receptors were obtained from a middle-aged man in good health and CMV-seropositive. Both conserved end residues are part of each CDR3. The D gene is left open where the match is weak. Clone size is not always given. Where it is, it says once, few, many or a class for expanded clones.

NA,TRBJ2-5,TRBV2,NA,TGTGCCAGCAGTGAAGTCAACGGAGAGACCCAGTACTTC,CASSEVNGETQYF
NA,TRBJ1-2,TRBV10-2,NA,TGCGCCAGCAGTGACGGCGGGAGGTATGGCTACACCTTC,CASSDGGRYGYTF
NA,TRBJ2-7,TRBV11-2,NA,TGTGCCAGCAGTCCCGGGGTCTACGAGCAGTACTTC,CASSPGVYEQYF
NA,TRBJ2-1,TRBV7-9,TRBD2,TGTGCCAGCAGCTCCGATGGGGGGGTCGGCTACAATGAGCAGTTCTTC,CASSSDGGVGYNEQFF
NA,TRBJ2-2,TRBV5-1,TRBD2,TGCGCCAGCTCCGCGGGGGGCACCGGGGAGCTGTTTTTT,CASSAGGTGELFF
NA,TRBJ2-7,TRBV4-1,NA,TGCGCCAGCAGCCAAGGGCGGGCTGGAAAGTACGAGCAGTACTTC,CASSQGRAGKYEQYF
NA,TRBJ2-3,TRBV10-3,TRBD2,TGTGCCATCAGGGCTAGCCGTAGCGGGAGAGGAGATACGCAGTATTTT,CAIRASRSGRGDTQYF
NA,TRBJ2-1,TRBV28,NA,TGTGCCAGCAGTTTAAGGGGGTACAATGAGCAGTTCTTC,CASSLRGYNEQFF
NA,TRBJ1-1,TRBV5-5,TRBD1,TGTGCCAGCAGCTTTTCTCCCGGGACAGGGGAGAAGAGTGAAGCTTTCTTT,CASSFSPGTGEKSEAFF
NA,TRBJ2-3,TRBV11-3,TRBD2,TGTGCCAGCAGCTTAGGGCCCAGCGGGAGTGCAGATACGCAGTATTTT,CASSLGPSGSADTQYF
NA,TRBJ2-4,TRBV6-1,TRBD2,TGTGCCAGCAGTGAGACTTGGACTAGCGGGAGGGCCAAAAACATTCAGTACTTC,CASSETWTSGRAKNIQYF
NA,TRBJ2-2,TRBV5-4,TRBD2,TGTGCCAGCAGCCCCGGGACTAGCGGCACCGGGGAGCTGTTTTTT,CASSPGTSGTGELFF
NA,TRBJ2-7,TRBV18,TRBD2,TGTGCCAGCTCACTTCAGGCGGGGGGAGGCGAGCAGTACTTC,CASSLQAGGGEQYF
NA,TRBJ2-7,TRBV15,NA,TGTGCCACCAGCAGAGATGGGCTGGGCGAGCAGTACTTC,CATSRDGLGEQYF
once,TRBJ1-1,TRBV27,NA,TGTGCCAGCAGTTTCGGGGGGCCCCCGATGAACACTGAAGCTTTCTTT,CASSFGGPPMNTEAFF
NA,TRBJ2-7,TRBV11-1,NA,TGTGCCAGCAGCTTTGCGGGGTACGAGCAGTACTTC,CASSFAGYEQYF
NA,TRBJ1-2,TRBV15,NA,TGTGCCACCAGCAGAGATATCACAGACTATGGCTACACCTTC,CATSRDITDYGYTF
NA,TRBJ2-5,TRBV5-6,NA,TGTGCCAGCAGCTTATACGGGAGTGAAGAGACCCAGTACTTC,CASSLYGSEETQYF
once,TRBJ2-7,TRBV6-5,TRBD2,TGTGCCAGCACCTCCTCTAGCGGGGGATGGAAAGAGCAGTACTTC,CASTSSSGGWKEQYF
NA,TRBJ2-1,TRBV28,TRBD2,TGTGCCAGCAGTCTAGTCCCCGGGACTAGCGGATACAATGAGCAGTTCTTC,CASSLVPGTSGYNEQFF
NA,TRBJ2-7,TRBV30,TRBD2,TGTGCCTTCACTAGCGGGAGGGCCCTACTCAGCTCCTACGAGCAGTACTTC,CAFTSGRALLSSYEQYF
NA,TRBJ2-7,TRBV28,NA,TGTGCCAGCAGTTCCCCCGGGAGAGCGGTCTACGAGCAGTACTTC,CASSSPGRAVYEQYF
NA,TRBJ2-3,TRBV11-3,TRBD1,TGTGCCAGCAGCTTACCCCCCCTCGGGACAGGGGCAACAGATACGCAGTATTTT,CASSLPPLGTGATDTQYF
few,TRBJ1-1,TRBV6-5,TRBD1,TGTGCCAGCAGTGGGGACAGGGTGCAAGCTTTCTTT,CASSGDRVQAFF
NA,TRBJ2-3,TRBV2,NA,TGTGCCAGCAGTGTACAGTTAGGGGGAGATACGCAGTATTTT,CASSVQLGGDTQYF
NA,TRBJ1-1,TRBV5-6,NA,TGTGCCAGCAGTCGGGGTTTTTCGTTTGGGCAGGACACTGAAGCTTTCTTT,CASSRGFSFGQDTEAFF
once,TRBJ2-7,TRBV5-1,NA,TGCGCCAGCAGCTTGGGTCAAAGAGCCCCCCAGTACTTC,CASSLGQRAPQYF
NA,TRBJ2-7,TRBV28,TRBD2,TGTGCCAGCAGTCCGACTAGCGGCGAGCAGTACTTC,CASSPTSGEQYF
NA,TRBJ2-4,TRBV13,NA,TGTGCCAGCAGCTTGACTGCGGGGCTGGAGAACATTCAGTACTTC,CASSLTAGLENIQYF
NA,TRBJ2-3,TRBV5-1,NA,TGCGCCAGCAGGGAGGCAGAGGCAGATACGCAGTATTTT,CASREAEADTQYF
NA,TRBJ1-5,TRBV19,TRBD1,TGTGCCAGCCGGGGACAGGGTTACCAGCCCCAGCATTTT,CASRGQGYQPQHF
NA,TRBJ2-6,TRBV10-3,TRBD1,TGTGCCATCAGTCCGGGGACAGGGGGATCTGGGGCCAACGTCCTGACTTTC,CAISPGTGGSGANVLTF
once,TRBJ2-5,TRBV27,NA,TGTGCCAGCAGTAGCCAGGGACACTCGGAGACCCAGTACTTC,CASSSQGHSETQYF
few,TRBJ2-7,TRBV7-2,NA,TGTGCCAGCAGCTTAAACCGGGGAGGTGGCGAGCAGTACTTC,CASSLNRGGGEQYF
NA,TRBJ2-5,TRBV5-1,TRBD1,TGCGCCAGCAGCTCTGGACAGGGAATCCAAGAGACCCAGTACTTC,CASSSGQGIQETQYF
NA,TRBJ1-5,TRBV7-9,NA,TGTTCCAGCAGCTTAGTAGGAGGCGCGGATCAGCCCCAGCATTTT,CSSSLVGGADQPQHF
NA,TRBJ2-7,TRBV27,TRBD2,TGTGCCAGCAGTTTCTGGGGAGCGGGAGGAGACTACGAGCAGTACTTC,CASSFWGAGGDYEQYF
NA,TRBJ2-7,TRBV28,TRBD1,TGTGCCAGCAGGGGACAGGGGGTACCCTACGAGCAGTACTTC,CASRGQGVPYEQYF
NA,TRBJ2-3,TRBV5-4,TRBD1,TGTGCCAGCAGCTCGACAGGGGGCGAAGATACGCAGTATTTT,CASSSTGGEDTQYF
NA,TRBJ1-3,TRBV6-6,NA,TGTGCCAGCAGTCGCCCAGGGGTTGAAGACACCATATATTTT,CASSRPGVEDTIYF
few,TRBJ1-1,TRBV29-1,NA,TGCAGCGTTGGGGTTTTGGGAGGCAACACTGAAGCTTTCTTT,CSVGVLGGNTEAFF
NA,TRBJ2-2,TRBV28,TRBD1,TGTGCCAGCAGCTGGACAGGGGGCGCCTCCGGGGAGCTGTTTTTT,CASSWTGGASGELFF
NA,TRBJ2-7,TRBV25-1,NA,TGTGCCAGCATCCCCCCGGGACTCTACGAGCAGTACTTC,CASIPPGLYEQYF
NA,TRBJ2-1,TRBV28,TRBD1,TGTGCCAGCAGTCAAACCGGGACAGAAAACAATGAGCAGTTCTTC,CASSQTGTENNEQFF
NA,TRBJ2-7,TRBV30,TRBD2,TGTGCCTGGAGAAGCGGGAGACCCCACGAGCAGTACTTC,CAWRSGRPHEQYF
NA,TRBJ2-2,TRBV5-1,NA,TGCGCCAGCAGCTTGCGGGGGACTCACACCGGGGAGCTGTTTTTT,CASSLRGTHTGELFF
NA,TRBJ1-5,TRBV19,NA,TGTGCCAGTAGTATCACGCGAGCTGTTAGCAATCAGCCCCAGCATTTT,CASSITRAVSNQPQHF
NA,TRBJ2-7,TRBV28,TRBD2,TGTGCCGGTTCTAGCGGGAGGTCCTACGAGCAGTACTTC,CAGSSGRSYEQYF